The 2 T cell receptor beta chains given below trace back to one sample, sequenced in a study of regulatory T cells in long-lasting Graves disease (dated by TCRdb to the early 2020s). Interpreted using the paper, the time point label stands for: persistent/refractory GD, antithyroid drugs over 5 years with positive TRAb. For both TCR sequencing and RNA sequencing, RNA was extracted from PBMCs using TRIzol. The library was generated by multiplex PCR. Sequenced on an Illumina HiSeq 4000. CDR3 regions were amplified by Arm-PCR with iRepertoire HTBI primers to construct TCR beta libraries. TCRdb applied fastp at Q25 and MiXCR to the public reads, then kept only in-frame beta chains. Each CDR3 protein appears once, grouped with its most common genes and DNA. This sample comprises 650,000 to 850,000 distinct CDR3 sequences, 25% to 35% of them detected only once. In total, the top ten clones hold about 40% of the sample.

This material consisted of peripheral blood mononuclear cells (PBMCs), taken when the disease was refractory, from a patient treated with antithyroid drugs. All receptors come from a female donor with Graves disease.

The chain has TRBV5-1 and TRBJ1-6; D gene ambiguous. Germline CDR1 is SGHRS and CDR2 is YFSETQ. The CDR3 spans 13 residues. Trimming removed 0 bases from V and 10 bases from J, with 8 bases in between. The CDR3 DNA reads as TGCGCCAGCAGCTTGGCCGGGCGGTCACCCCTCCACTTT. It specifies CASSLAGRSPLHF. The whole variable domain, filled in from reference TRBV5-1 and TRBJ1-6, reads KAGVTQTPRYLIKTRGQQVTLSCSPISGHRSVSWYQQTPGQGLQFLFEYFSETQRNKGNFPGRFSGRQFSNSRSEMNVSTLELGDSALYLCASSLAGRSPLHFGNGTRLTVT.

V is TRBV3-1 and J is TRBJ1-2; D not certain. The CDR3 runs 15 residues. V shed 0 bases and J shed 1 base, with 9 bases lying between them. The germline V gene encodes CDR1 LGHDT and CDR2 YNNKEL (reference sequence). The DNA for the CDR3 is TGTGCCAGCAGCCAAGACCTGGATCTTAACTATGGCTACACCTTC. Its translation: CASSQDLDLNYGYTF.